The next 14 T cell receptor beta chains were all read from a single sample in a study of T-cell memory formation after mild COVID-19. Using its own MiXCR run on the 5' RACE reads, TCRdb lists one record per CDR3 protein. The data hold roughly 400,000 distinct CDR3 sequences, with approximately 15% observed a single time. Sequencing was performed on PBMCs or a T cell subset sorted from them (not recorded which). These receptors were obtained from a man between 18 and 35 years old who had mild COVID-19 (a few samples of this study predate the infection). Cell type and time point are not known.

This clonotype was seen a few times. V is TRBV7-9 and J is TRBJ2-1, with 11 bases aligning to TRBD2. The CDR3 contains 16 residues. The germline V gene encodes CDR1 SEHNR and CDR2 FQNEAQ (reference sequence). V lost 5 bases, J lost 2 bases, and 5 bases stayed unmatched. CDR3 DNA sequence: TGTGCCAGCAGCGGACCGGGACTAGCGGCCTACAATGAGCAGTTCTTC. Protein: CASSGPGLAAYNEQFF.

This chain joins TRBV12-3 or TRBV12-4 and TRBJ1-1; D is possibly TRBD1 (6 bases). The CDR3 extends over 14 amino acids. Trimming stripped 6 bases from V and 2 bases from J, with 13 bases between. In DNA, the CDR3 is TGTGCCAGCAGCACAGGGATAAGAAACACTGAAGCTTTCTTT. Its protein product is CASSTGIRNTEAFF.

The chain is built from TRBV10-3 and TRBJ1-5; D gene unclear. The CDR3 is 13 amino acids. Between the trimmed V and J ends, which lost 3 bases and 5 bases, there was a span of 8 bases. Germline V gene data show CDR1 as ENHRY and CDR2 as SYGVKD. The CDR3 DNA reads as TGTGCCATCAGTGACAACTCCGATCAGCCCCAGCATTTT. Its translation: CAISDNSDQPQHF.

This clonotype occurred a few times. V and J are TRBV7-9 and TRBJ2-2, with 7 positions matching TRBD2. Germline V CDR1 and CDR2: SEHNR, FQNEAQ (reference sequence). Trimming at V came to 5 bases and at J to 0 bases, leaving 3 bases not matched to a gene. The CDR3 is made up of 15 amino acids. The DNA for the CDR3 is TGTGCCAGCAGCGTGGGACTACCGAACACCGGGGAGCTGTTTTTT. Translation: CASSVGLPNTGELFF.

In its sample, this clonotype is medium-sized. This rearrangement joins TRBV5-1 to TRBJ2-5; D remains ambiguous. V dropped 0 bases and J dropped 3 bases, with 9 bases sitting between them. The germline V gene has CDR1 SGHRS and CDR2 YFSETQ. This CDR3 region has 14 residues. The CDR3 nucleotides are TGCGCCAGCAGCTTGGGGAATGGAGAAGAGACCCAGTACTTC. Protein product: CASSLGNGEETQYF.

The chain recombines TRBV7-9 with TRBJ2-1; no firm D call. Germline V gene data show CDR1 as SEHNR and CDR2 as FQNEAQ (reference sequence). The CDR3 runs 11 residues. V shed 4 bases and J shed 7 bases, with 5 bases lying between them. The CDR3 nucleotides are TGTGCCAGCAGCTCAGAGAATGAGCAGTTCTTC. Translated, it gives CASSSENEQFF.

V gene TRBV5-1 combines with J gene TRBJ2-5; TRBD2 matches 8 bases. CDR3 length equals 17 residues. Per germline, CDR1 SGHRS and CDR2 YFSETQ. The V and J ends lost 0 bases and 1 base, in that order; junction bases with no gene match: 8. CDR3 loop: CASSLEVRLAFQETQYF. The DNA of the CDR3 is TGCGCCAGCAGCTTGGAAGTGAGACTAGCGTTCCAAGAGACCCAGTACTTC.

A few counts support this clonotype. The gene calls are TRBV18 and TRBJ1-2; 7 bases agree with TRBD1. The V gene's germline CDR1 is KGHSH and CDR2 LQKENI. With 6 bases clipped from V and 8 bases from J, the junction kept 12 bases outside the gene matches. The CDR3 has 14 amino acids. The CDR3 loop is CASSSAGQRRGYTF. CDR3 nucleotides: TGTGCCAGCTCTTCTGCGGGACAGAGACGGGGCTACACCTTC.

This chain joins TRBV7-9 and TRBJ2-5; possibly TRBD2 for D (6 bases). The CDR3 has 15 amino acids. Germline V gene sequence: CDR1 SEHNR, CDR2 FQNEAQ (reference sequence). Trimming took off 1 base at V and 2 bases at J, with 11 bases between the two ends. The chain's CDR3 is CASSLDDREQETQYF. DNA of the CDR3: TGTGCCAGCAGCTTAGATGACCGGGAGCAAGAGACCCAGTACTTC.

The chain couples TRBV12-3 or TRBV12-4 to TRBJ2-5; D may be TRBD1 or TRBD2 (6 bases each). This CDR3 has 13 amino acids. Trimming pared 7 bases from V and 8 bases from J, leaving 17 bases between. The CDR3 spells CASMILGGETQYF. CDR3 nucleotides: TGTGCCAGCATGATTTTGGGGGGCGAAACCCAGTACTTC.

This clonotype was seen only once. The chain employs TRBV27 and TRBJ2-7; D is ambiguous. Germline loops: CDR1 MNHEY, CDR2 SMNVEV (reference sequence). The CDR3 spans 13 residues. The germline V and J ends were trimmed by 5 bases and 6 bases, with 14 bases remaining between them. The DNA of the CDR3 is TGTGCCAGCAGTCTCGTTATCGGTGGCGAGCAGTACGTC. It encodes CASSLVIGGEQYV.

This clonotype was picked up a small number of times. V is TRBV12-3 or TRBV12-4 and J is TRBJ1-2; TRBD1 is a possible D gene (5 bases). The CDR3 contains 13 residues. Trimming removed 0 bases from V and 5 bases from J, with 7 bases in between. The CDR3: CASSLAGAYGYTF. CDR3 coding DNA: TGTGCCAGCAGTTTAGCAGGGGCGTATGGCTACACCTTC.

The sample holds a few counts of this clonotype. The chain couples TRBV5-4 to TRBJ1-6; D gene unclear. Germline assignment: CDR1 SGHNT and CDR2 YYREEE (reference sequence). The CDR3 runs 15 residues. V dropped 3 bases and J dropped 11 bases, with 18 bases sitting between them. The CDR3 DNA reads TGTGCCAGCAGCTCGGATAGGGTCCGTGATGCACCCCTCCACTTT. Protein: CASSSDRVRDAPLHF.

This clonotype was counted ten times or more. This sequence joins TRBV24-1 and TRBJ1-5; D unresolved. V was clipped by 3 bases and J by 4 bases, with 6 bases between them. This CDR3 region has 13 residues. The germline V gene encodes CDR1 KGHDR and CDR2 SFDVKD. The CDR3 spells CATSDSRNQPQHF. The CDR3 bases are TGTGCCACCAGTGATAGCAGAAATCAGCCCCAGCATTTT.